The text below deals with one TCR beta chain. This sample is part of a study of cytomegalovirus exposure and HLA in healthy donors. The CDR3 runs to 15 residues. The V end was cut by 4 bases, the J end by 1 base, with 12 bases between. The germline gives CDR1 SNHLY, CDR2 FYNNEI. Here immunoSEQ multiplex PCR was the method, and the copy in TCRdb shows in-frame clones only, minus some. This table holds roughly 120,000 clones, 85% to 90% found once. This sequence joins TRBV2 and TRBJ2-3; D call uncertain. The TCR originated in a man under 40 in good health and CMV-seronegative. Material for sequencing was PBMCs. Here the CDR3 reads CASSAQVFGTDTQYF. DNA of the CDR3: TGTGCCAGCAGTGCTCAGGTCTTCGGCACAGATACGCAGTATTTT.